The 27 T cell receptor beta chains reported below all come from one sample, sequenced in a study of post-analysis software for immune sequencing data. Study-wide results and limits: Several TRBV segments were more frequent in patients than controls; TRBV5-6, TRBV5-1 and TRBV20-1 belonged to this group.

Unique molecular identifiers were carried by the TCR beta cDNA libraries. TCRdb itself ran the PCR reads through MiXCR, one entry per CDR3 protein. This table has a few hundred thousand distinct CDR3 sequences, about 38% appearing once. No antigen has been assigned to these receptors. Source material: blood. These receptors were obtained from a girl aged 5 to 17 with multiple sclerosis.

V usage is TRBV9 and J usage is TRBJ2-1; maybe TRBD2 (6 bases). Germline V gene sequence: CDR1 SGDLS, CDR2 YYNGEE. V was trimmed by 9 bases and J by 7 bases, leaving 23 bases between them. The CDR3 totals 15 residues. CDR3 sequence: CATSDSASDTNEQFF. The CDR3 region has the DNA TGTGCCACCAGTGATTCAGCTAGCGATACGAATGAGCAGTTCTTC.

This clonotype was found a few times. The chain is built from TRBV4-2 and TRBJ1-2, with D tentatively TRBD1 (5 bases). The CDR3 is made up of 18 amino acids. From germline, CDR1 is LGHNA and CDR2 YNFKEQ. V was shortened by 0 bases and J by 4 bases, with 21 bases between the two germline ends. The CDR3 protein is CASSQDMVRDGSTYGYTF. CDR3 nucleotide sequence: TGTGCCAGCAGCCAAGATATGGTAAGGGACGGATCGACCTATGGCTACACCTTC.

This clonotype was counted many times. This sequence joins TRBV29-1 and TRBJ2-3; no clear D gene. V shed 4 bases and J shed 4 bases, with 12 bases lying between them. This CDR3 is built from 13 residues. Germline V gene lookup returns CDR1 SQVTM and CDR2 ANQGSEA. CDR3 region: CSVVLRLADTQYF. DNA for the CDR3: TGCAGCGTTGTCCTCCGTCTGGCAGATACGCAGTATTTT.

This chain connects TRBV6-1 to TRBJ1-5; 7 bases are shared with TRBD1. Germline lookup yields CDR1 MNHNS and CDR2 SASEGT. CDR3 length: 16 amino acids. Germline trimming cut 4 bases from V and 7 bases from J; bases unmatched to any gene: 13. The CDR3 nucleotides are TGTGCCAGCAGTGGCGAGGGGGACAGAGAAGTACAGCCCCAGCATTTT. Its translation: CASSGEGDREVQPQHF.

The rearrangement uses TRBV6-6 and TRBJ1-1; weak D call: TRBD1 (6 bases). This CDR3 region has 13 residues. The V gene's germline CDR1 is MNHNY and CDR2 SVGAGI (reference sequence). V gave up 2 bases and J gave up 6 bases, with 10 bases separating them. The CDR3 sequence: CASSYTGAAEAFF. CDR3 DNA sequence: TGTGCCAGCAGTTACACGGGGGCAGCTGAAGCTTTCTTT.

This clonotype has at least ten counts. This sequence joins TRBV12-3 or TRBV12-4 and TRBJ1-5; 10 nucleotides line up with TRBD1. The CDR3 runs to 14 residues. V lost 5 bases to trimming and J lost 4 bases; unmatched junction nucleotides: 2. The CDR3 protein is CASSVGQGNQPQHF. CDR3 DNA sequence: TGTGCCAGCAGTGTGGGACAGGGGAATCAGCCCCAGCATTTT.

CDR3 residues: CASSLPHTDTQYF. CDR3 nucleotides: TGTGCCAGCAGTTTACCACACACAGATACGCAGTATTTT. The chain carries TRBV12-3 or TRBV12-4 and TRBJ2-3; the D is unclear. V was shortened by 2 bases and J by 2 bases, with 5 bases between the two germline ends. This CDR3 has 13 amino acids.

This clonotype was observed at least ten times. The chain joins TRBV7-6 to TRBJ2-3; no definite D call. There are 15 residues in the CDR3. Trimming removed 1 base at V and 2 bases at J, with 10 bases between. The V gene's germline CDR1 is SGHVS and CDR2 FNYEAQ. CDR3 DNA: TGTGCCAGCAGCTTAGGGCTACTTCACACAGATACGCAGTATTTT. It specifies CASSLGLLHTDTQYF.

This clonotype occurred a few times. The chain employs TRBV7-9 and TRBJ1-1; 7 bases line up with TRBD1. The trim removed 5 bases at V and 5 bases at J, leaving 8 bases unmatched. CDR3 length equals 14 residues. CDR1 and CDR2 from the germline V gene are SEHNR and FQNEAQ (reference sequence). Here the CDR3 DNA reads TGTGCCAGCAGCCCGAGGGGGCTTGAGACTGAAGCTTTCTTT. Protein sequence: CASSPRGLETEAFF.

This clonotype was seen a few times. This chain joins TRBV7-3 and TRBJ2-3; perhaps TRBD2 as D (5 bases). This CDR3 comprises 16 residues. The germline gives CDR1 SGHTA, CDR2 FQGTGA. The V gene lost 5 bases and the J gene lost 3 bases, with 18 bases spanning the gap. The CDR3, as DNA: TGTGCCAGCAGCCCGATGAGCGGTTCCGGAACAGATACGCAGTATTTT. This codes for CASSPMSGSGTDTQYF.

This clonotype was found many times. The rearrangement joins TRBV6-5 to TRBJ1-2; TRBD1 agrees at 9 bases. The CDR3 has 12 amino acids. V was clipped by 6 bases and J by 8 bases; unmatched bases: 4. Germline lookup yields CDR1 MNHEY and CDR2 SVGAGI. CDR3 amino acids: CASRGTGRGYTF. For the CDR3, the DNA is TGTGCCAGCAGGGGGACAGGGCGGGGCTACACCTTC.

A remark on this clonotype: A much larger clone sits a single nucleotide away, making a read error possible. The rearrangement joins TRBV18 to TRBJ1-2, with D tentatively TRBD1 (6 bases). The CDR3 runs to 15 residues. Germline V gene data show CDR1 as KGHSH and CDR2 as LQKENI. V gave up 3 bases and J gave up 2 bases, with 13 bases separating them. CDR3 bases: TGTGCCAGCTCACCCTGCAGGGACAAAAACTATGGCTACACCTTC. It is translated as CASSPCRDKNYGYTF.

This clonotype was seen more than once but under ten times. This chain connects TRBV7-8 to TRBJ1-4; TRBD1 matches 7 bases. Germline trimming cut 3 bases from V and 8 bases from J; bases unmatched to any gene: 9. Germline assignment: CDR1 SGHVS and CDR2 FQNEAQ. The CDR3 covers 15 residues. This chain's CDR3 is CASSLGGRGDEKLFF. In DNA, the CDR3 is TGTGCCAGCAGCTTGGGCGGCAGGGGGGACGAAAAACTGTTTTTT.

The CDR3 nucleotides are TGTGCCAGTAGTAAGACCCGGAGCGGGGCAGGGGTCCAGCCCCAGCATTTT. It yields the protein CASSKTRSGAGVQPQHF. The V gene is TRBV19, the J gene TRBJ1-5; tentative D call: TRBD1 (6 bases). This CDR3 has 17 residues. Germline values: CDR1 LNHDA, CDR2 SQIVND (reference sequence). Trimming pared 4 bases from V and 7 bases from J, leaving 23 bases between.

This clonotype was seen a few times. The V call is TRBV6-1, the J call TRBJ2-2; no clear D gene. Trimming shortened V by 7 bases and J by 9 bases, and 15 bases separated the two germline ends. The CDR3 contains 13 residues. Germline values: CDR1 MNHNS, CDR2 SASEGT. CDR3 in amino acids: CASNIAALRELFF. In DNA form, the CDR3 reads TGTGCCAGCAATATTGCGGCCCTCAGGGAGCTGTTTTTT.

This clonotype occurred many times. The chain couples TRBV4-1 to TRBJ1-4; D remains unclear. Trimming removed 4 bases from V and 7 bases from J, with 16 bases in between. This CDR3 region has 15 residues. Germline-derived CDR1 and CDR2 are MGHRA and YSYEKL. Here the CDR3 reads CASSLADFTGEKLFF. The CDR3 DNA is TGCGCCAGCAGCCTGGCGGATTTCACGGGTGAAAAACTGTTTTTT.

Turning to this clonotype: Since a much larger clone is just one base distant, this may be a read error. The chain has TRBV5-5 and TRBJ2-1, with D possibly matching TRBD2 (5 bases). This CDR3 spans 14 amino acids. Trimming removed 0 bases at V and 7 bases at J, with 11 bases between. The germline V gene encodes CDR1 SGHKS and CDR2 YYEKEE (reference sequence). The CDR3 region has the DNA TGTGCCAGCAGCTTGGACCCCGGGATTAATGAGCAGTTCTTC. It specifies CASSLDPGINEQFF.

This clonotype has only a few counts. One junction end disagrees with the germline gene, perhaps due to a read error. The J gene is TRBJ2-5, the V gene TRBV7-4, with 7 bases that match TRBD2. The CDR3 loop spans 13 amino acids. In germline, CDR1 is SGHVT, CDR2 SQSDAQ. CDR3 DNA: TGTGCCAACAGCTGCGGGAGTAGAGAGACCCAGTACTTC. Translating it yields CANSCGSRETQYF.

This clonotype showed up just a few times. The chain has TRBV25-1 and TRBJ1-1; D not resolved. The germline V gene has CDR1 MGHDK and CDR2 SYGVNS. The CDR3 sequence is 14 residues long. V was shortened by 2 bases and J by 7 bases, with 14 bases between the two germline ends. The CDR3: CASSEVGGPGEAFF. The CDR3 coding sequence is TGTGCCAGCAGTGAAGTAGGAGGTCCGGGTGAAGCTTTCTTT.

Comment on this clonotype: Possible read error: a much larger clone is one base away. The chain is built from TRBV7-9 and TRBJ1-5; tentatively, D is TRBD1 (5 bases). This CDR3 region has 15 residues. Germline lookup yields CDR1 SEHNR and CDR2 FQNEAQ (reference sequence). Trimming took off 4 bases at V and 2 bases at J, with 12 bases between the two ends. In nucleotides, the CDR3 is TGTGCCAGCAGCTCTCGGGGCCGCGGCAATCAGCCCCAGCATTTT. Protein product: CASSSRGRGNQPQHF.

The rearrangement joins TRBV20-1 to TRBJ2-3; TRBD2 aligns across 9 bases. V trimming: 3 bases; J trimming: 2 bases; junction bases outside the gene matches: 15. Germline V lookup: CDR1 DFQATT, CDR2 SNEGSKA (reference sequence). The CDR3 totals 18 residues. CDR3 bases: TGCAGTGCTAGGGTAGTGGCCTGGGCGGGAGGGCCCACAGATACGCAGTATTTT. Translation: CSARVVAWAGGPTDTQYF.

As for this clonotype: This sequence may be a read error, since a much larger clone differs from it by one base. The V and J genes are TRBV10-3 and TRBJ1-5; D gene uncertain. V was clipped by 2 bases and J by 7 bases, with 9 bases between them. This CDR3 is 13 amino acids long. Germline V gene lookup returns CDR1 ENHRY and CDR2 SYGVKD. The CDR3 bases are TGTGCCATCAGTGAGCACGAGTGGCAGCCCCAGCATTTT. Protein product: CAISEHEWQPQHF.

The rearrangement joins TRBV28 to TRBJ1-5; TRBD1 matches 7 bases. CDR3 size: 14 residues. CDR1 is MDHEN, CDR2 SYDVKM, per germline. V trimming: 6 bases; J trimming: 5 bases; junction bases outside the gene matches: 7. CDR3 in amino acids: CASRTETGHQPQHF. The DNA of the CDR3 is TGTGCCAGCAGGACGGAGACAGGGCATCAGCCCCAGCATTTT.

The chain has TRBV25-1 and TRBJ1-2; D unresolved. The germline V and J ends were trimmed by 6 bases and 2 bases, with 10 bases remaining between them. The CDR3 extends over 13 amino acids. Germline CDR1 is MGHDK and CDR2 is SYGVNS. The CDR3 nucleotides read TGTGCCAGCAGGGAGAAGTCCAACTATGGCTACACCTTC. Protein product: CASREKSNYGYTF.

This clonotype is a singleton in its sample. The chain links TRBV29-1 to TRBJ2-1, with TRBD1 identical over 10 bases. J was trimmed by 6 bases and V by 8 bases; bases with no gene match: 4. The CDR3 runs 12 residues. Germline CDR1 is SQVTM and CDR2 is ANQGSEA. This chain's CDR3 is CSTRTGGNEQFF. The CDR3 coding sequence is TGCAGCACCAGGACAGGGGGCAATGAGCAGTTCTTC.

The chain uses TRBV10-2 and TRBJ2-1, with 7 bases fitting TRBD2. There are 16 residues in the CDR3. In germline, CDR1 is WSHSY, CDR2 SAAADI. V lost 3 bases and J lost 4; bases outside the gene matches: 9. CDR3 region: CASSDPAGRRYNEQFF. CDR3 in DNA: TGCGCCAGCAGTGACCCAGCGGGAAGGAGGTACAATGAGCAGTTCTTC.

This clonotype came up many times. The CDR3 here is CASSGSTEAFF. CDR3 bases: TGTGCCAGCAGTGGGAGTACTGAAGCTTTCTTT. The chain carries TRBV25-1 and TRBJ1-1; D remains ambiguous. The CDR3 runs to 11 residues. CDR1 and CDR2 (germline): MGHDK, SYGVNS. Deletions cut 4 bases from V and 5 bases from J, with 5 bases between.